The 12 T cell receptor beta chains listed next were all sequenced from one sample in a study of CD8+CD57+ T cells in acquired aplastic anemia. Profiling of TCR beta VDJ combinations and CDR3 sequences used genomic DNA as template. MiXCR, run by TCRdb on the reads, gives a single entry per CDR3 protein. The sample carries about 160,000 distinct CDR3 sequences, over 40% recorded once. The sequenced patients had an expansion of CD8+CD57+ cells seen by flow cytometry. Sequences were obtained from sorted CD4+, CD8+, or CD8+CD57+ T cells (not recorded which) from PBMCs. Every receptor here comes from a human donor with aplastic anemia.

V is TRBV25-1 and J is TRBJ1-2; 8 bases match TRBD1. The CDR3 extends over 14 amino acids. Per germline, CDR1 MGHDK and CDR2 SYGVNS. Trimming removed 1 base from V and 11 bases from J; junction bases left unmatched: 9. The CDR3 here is CASSEWEDRVGYTF. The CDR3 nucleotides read TGTGCCAGCAGTGAATGGGAGGACAGGGTGGGGTACACCTTC.

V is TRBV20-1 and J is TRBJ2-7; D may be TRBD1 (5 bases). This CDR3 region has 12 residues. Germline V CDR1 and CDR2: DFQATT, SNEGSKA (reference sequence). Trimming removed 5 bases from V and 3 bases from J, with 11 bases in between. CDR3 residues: CSALQENYEQYF. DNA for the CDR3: TGCAGTGCTCTACAGGAGAACTACGAGCAGTACTTC.

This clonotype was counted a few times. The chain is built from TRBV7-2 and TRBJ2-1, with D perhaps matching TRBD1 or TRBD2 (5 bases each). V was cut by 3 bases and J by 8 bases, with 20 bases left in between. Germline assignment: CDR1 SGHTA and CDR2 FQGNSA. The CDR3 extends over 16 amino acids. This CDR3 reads CASSLVASGHNYEQFF. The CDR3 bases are TGTGCCAGCAGCTTGGTAGCGTCGGGGCACAACTATGAGCAGTTCTTC.

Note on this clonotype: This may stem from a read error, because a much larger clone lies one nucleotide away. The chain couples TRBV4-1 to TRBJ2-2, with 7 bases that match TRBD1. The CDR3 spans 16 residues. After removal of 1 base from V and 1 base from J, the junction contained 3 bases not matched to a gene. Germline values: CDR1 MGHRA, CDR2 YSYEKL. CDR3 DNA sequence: TGCGCCAGCAGCCAAGGAGGGACAGTGAACACCGGGGAGCTGTTTTTT. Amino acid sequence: CASSQGGTVNTGELFF.

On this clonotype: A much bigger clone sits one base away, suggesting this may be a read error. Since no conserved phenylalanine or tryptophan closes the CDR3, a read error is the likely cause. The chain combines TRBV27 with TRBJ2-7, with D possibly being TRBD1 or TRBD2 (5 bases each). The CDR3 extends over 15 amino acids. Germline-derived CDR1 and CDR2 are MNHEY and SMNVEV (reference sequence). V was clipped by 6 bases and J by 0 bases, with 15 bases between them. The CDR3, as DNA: TGTGCCAGCAGAGAGGGACGGATGAGCTCCTACGAGCAGTACCTC. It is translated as CASREGRMSSYEQYL.

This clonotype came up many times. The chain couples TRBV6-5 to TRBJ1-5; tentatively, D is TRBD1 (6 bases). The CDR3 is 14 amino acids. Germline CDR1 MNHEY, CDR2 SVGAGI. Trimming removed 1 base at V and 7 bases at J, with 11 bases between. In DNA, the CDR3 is TGTGCCAGCAGTTACTTAGGACAGACCCAGCCCCAGCATTTT. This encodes CASSYLGQTQPQHF.

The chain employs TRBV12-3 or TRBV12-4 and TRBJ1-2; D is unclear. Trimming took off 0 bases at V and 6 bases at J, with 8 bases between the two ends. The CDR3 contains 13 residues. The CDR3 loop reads CASSLARWDGYTF. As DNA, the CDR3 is TGTGCCAGCAGTTTAGCCAGGTGGGATGGCTACACCTTC.

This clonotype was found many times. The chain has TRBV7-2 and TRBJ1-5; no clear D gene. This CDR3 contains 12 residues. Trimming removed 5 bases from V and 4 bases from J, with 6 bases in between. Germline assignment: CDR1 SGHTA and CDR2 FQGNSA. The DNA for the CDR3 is TGTGCCAGCAGCGCAACTAATCAGCCCCAGCATTTT. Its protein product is CASSATNQPQHF.

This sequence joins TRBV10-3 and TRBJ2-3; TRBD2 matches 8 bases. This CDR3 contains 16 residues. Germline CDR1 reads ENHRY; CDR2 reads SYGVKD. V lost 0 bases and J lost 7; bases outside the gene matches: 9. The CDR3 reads CAISESSGTSLNTQYF. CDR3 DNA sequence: TGTGCCATCAGTGAGTCAAGCGGGACTAGTTTGAATACGCAGTATTTT.

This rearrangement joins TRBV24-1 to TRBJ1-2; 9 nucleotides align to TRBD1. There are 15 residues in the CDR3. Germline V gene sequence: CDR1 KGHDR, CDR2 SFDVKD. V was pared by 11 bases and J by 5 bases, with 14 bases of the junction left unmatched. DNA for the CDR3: TGTGCCAGCAGACCTTGGACAGGGGAAAGGTATGGCTACACCTTC. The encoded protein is CASRPWTGERYGYTF.

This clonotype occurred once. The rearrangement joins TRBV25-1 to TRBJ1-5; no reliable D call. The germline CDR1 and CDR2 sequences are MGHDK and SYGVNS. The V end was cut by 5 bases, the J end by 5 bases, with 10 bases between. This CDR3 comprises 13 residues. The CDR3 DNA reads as TGTGCCAGCAGTTTGACAAGAGATCAGCCCCAGCATTTT. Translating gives CASSLTRDQPQHF.

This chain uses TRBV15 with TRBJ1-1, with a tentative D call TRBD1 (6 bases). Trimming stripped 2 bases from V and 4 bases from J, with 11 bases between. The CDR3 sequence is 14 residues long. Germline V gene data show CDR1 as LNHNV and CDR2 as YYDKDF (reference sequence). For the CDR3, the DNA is TGTGCCACCAGCAGACCAACAGGGACCACTGAAGCTTTCTTT. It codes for CATSRPTGTTEAFF.